This TCR beta chain was recorded in a study of shared clonotypes between healthy human individuals. General study points: Represented diversity (both genetic and exposure-history) was limited by the small number of donors. Four donors held around 5% of naive CD4 clonotypes in common.

Clones were read by immunoSEQ multiplex PCR, and TCRdb kept only the in-frame ones, dropping some. The table has millions of clones, roughly nine tenths seen once; the top ten hold roughly 0.15%. As concerns this clone: Its antigen is unidentified.

Trimming at V came to 6 bases and at J to 5 bases, leaving 6 bases not matched to a gene. This CDR3 region has 13 residues. Germline V CDR1 and CDR2: MNHEY, SVGAGI. Specimen: naive CD4+ T cells sorted from blood. Indicated subset: CD45RA+ positively selected. The chain combines TRBV6-5 with TRBJ2-7; the match to TRBD2 covers 8 bases. The sequence derives from a man between 18 and 35 years old in good health. For the CDR3, the DNA is TGTGCCAGCAGCCGGGGGGGCCTTGACGAGCAGTACTTC. Its translation is CASSRGGLDEQYF.